This TCR beta chain was recorded in a study of Ad26.COV2.S vaccination and SARS-CoV-2 variants. Using immunoSEQ multiplex PCR, the repertoire was profiled, and TCRdb retains in-frame clones only, with some absent. Of around 300,000 clones in the sample, under 90% were seen once. Sample treatment: approximately 18 received Ad26.COV2.S at low or high dose, single or two shots; 5 received placebo; per-sample allocation not given. The samples date from day 63 after the first vaccine or placebo injection. An adult aged 18-55 years in Boston served as the donor. Whole-study findings and limits: An underestimation of total T cell responses may have resulted from the TCR breadth and depth analyses.

With 4 bases removed from V and 0 bases from J, the gap between germline ends came to 9 bases. In germline, CDR1 is SGHDN, CDR2 FVKESK. This CDR3 is 14 amino acids long. Concerning this clone itself: What it binds is not known.

This TCR came from a person aged 18-65 years who received the Ad26.COV2.S COVID-19 vaccine or a placebo. The chain recombines TRBV14 with TRBJ1-1; no clear D. Sequenced material: peripheral blood, taken in a trial of Ad26.COV2.S vaccine versus placebo. CDR3 in amino acids: CASSPGLLNTEAFF. CDR3 sequence (DNA): TGTGCCAGCAGCCCAGGACTGCTGAACACTGAAGCTTTCTTT.